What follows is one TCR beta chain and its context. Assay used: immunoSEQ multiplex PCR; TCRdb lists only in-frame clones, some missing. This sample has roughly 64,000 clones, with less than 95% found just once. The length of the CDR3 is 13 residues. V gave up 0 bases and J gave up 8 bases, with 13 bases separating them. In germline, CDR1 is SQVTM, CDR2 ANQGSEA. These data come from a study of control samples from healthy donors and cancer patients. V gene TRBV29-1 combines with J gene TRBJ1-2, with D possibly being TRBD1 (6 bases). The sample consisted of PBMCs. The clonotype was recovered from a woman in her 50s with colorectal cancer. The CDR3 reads CSVEDRQGKGYTF. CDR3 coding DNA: TGCAGCGTTGAAGATAGGCAGGGGAAGGGCTACACCTTC.